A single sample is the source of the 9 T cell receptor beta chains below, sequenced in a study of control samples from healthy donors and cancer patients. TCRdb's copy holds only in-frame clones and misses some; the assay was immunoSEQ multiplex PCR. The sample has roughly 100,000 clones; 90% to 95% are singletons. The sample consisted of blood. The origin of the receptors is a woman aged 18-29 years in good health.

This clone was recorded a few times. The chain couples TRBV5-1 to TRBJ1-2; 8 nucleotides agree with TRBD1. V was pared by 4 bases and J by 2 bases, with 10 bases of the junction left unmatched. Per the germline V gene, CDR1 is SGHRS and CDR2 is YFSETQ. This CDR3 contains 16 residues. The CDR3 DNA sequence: TGCGCCAGCAGCCCGGGGCCGGGACAGGAAAACTATGGCTACACCTTC. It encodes CASSPGPGQENYGYTF.

CDR3 residues: CASRTGTSPNQPQHF. The CDR3 nucleotides are TGTGCCAGTAGGACAGGGACATCGCCTAATCAGCCCCAGCATTTT. The V gene is TRBV19, the J gene TRBJ1-5; 7 nucleotides agree with TRBD1. Unmatched junction bases numbered 9, after V lost 6 bases and J lost 4 bases. Per germline, CDR1 LNHDA and CDR2 SQIVND (reference sequence). The CDR3 has 15 residues. The full variable domain, rest sourced from reference TRBV19 and TRBJ1-5, is DGGITQSPKYLFRKEGQNVTLSCEQNLNHDAMYWYRQDPGQGLRLIYYSQIVNDFQKGDIAEGYSVSREKKESFPLTVTSAQKNPTAFYLCASRTGTSPNQPQHFGDGTRLSIL.

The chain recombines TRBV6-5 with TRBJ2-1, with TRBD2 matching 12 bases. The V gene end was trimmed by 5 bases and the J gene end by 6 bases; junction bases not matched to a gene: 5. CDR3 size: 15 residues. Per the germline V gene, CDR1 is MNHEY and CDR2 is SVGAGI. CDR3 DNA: TGTGCCAGCAGTACTAGCGGGAGGTATATCAATGAGCAGTTCTTC. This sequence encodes CASSTSGRYINEQFF.

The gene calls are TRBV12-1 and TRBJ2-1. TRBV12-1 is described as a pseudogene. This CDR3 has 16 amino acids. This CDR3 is CASSPLPAATYNEQFF. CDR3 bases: TGTGCCAGCAGCCCCCTACCGGCAGCCACCTACAATGAGCAGTTCTTC.

DNA of the CDR3: TGTGCCAGCAGCGGAAGGACAGTCGAAGCTTTCTTT. Its translation is CASSGRTVEAFF. V gene TRBV11-2 combines with J gene TRBJ1-1; a weak D match, TRBD1 (6 bases). The CDR3 is 12 residues long. The V end was cut by 5 bases, the J end by 8 bases, with 12 bases between. The germline CDR1 and CDR2 sequences are SGHAT and FQNNGV.

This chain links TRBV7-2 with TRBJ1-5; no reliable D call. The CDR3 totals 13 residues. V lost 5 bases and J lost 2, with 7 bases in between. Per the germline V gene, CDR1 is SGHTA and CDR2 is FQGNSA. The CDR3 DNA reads TGTGCCAGCAGCGCAAGGGGCAATCAGCCCCAGCATTTT. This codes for CASSARGNQPQHF.

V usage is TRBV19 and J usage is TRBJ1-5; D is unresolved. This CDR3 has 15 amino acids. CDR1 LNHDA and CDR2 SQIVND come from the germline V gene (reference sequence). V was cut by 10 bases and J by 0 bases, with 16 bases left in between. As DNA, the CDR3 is TGTGCCACCCAAGACGTATCAAATAGCAATCAGCCCCAGCATTTT. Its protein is CATQDVSNSNQPQHF.

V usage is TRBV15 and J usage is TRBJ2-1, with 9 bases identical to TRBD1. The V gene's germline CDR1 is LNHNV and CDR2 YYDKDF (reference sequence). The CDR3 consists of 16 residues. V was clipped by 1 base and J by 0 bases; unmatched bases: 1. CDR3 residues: CATSRGTGVSYNEQFF. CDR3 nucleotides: TGTGCCACCAGCAGAGGGACAGGGGTCTCCTACAATGAGCAGTTCTTC.

CDR3: CASSLEPGGKTGYTF. The CDR3 coding sequence is TGCGCCAGCAGCTTGGAACCAGGGGGCAAAACGGGCTACACCTTC. The V and J genes are TRBV5-1 and TRBJ1-2, with TRBD1 matching 8 bases. V gave up 0 bases and J gave up 8 bases; unmatched junction bases: 9. The CDR3 length is 15 residues. Germline CDR1 reads SGHRS; CDR2 reads YFSETQ.